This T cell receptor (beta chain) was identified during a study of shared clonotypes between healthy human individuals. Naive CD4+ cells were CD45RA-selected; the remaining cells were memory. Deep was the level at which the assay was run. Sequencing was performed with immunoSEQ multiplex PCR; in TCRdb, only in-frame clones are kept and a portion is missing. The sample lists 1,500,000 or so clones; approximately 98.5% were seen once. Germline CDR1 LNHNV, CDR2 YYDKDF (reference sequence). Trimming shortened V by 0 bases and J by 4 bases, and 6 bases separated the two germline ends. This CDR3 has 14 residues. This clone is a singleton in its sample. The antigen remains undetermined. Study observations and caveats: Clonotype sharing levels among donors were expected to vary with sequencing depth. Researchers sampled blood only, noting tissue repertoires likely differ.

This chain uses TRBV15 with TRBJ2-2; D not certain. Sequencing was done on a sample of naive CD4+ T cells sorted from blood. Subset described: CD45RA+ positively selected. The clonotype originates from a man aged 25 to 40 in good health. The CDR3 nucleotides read TGTGCCACCAGCAGAGATTTAGTCACCGGGGAGCTGTTTTTT. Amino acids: CATSRDLVTGELFF.